The present T cell receptor beta chain was sequenced within a study of T cell repertoires in cytomegalovirus infection. Study observations and caveats: HLA-C-restricted TCR beta clonotypes specific for CMV led the ex vivo response.

TCRdb reanalysed the reads using MiXCR and keeps one entry per CDR3 protein. The sample lists around 900,000 distinct CDR3 sequences, roughly 30% occurring once. A remark on this clonotype: The antigen remains undetermined.

The CDR3 is 17 amino acids. Germline trimming cut 3 bases from V and 2 bases from J; bases unmatched to any gene: 6. Germline V CDR1 and CDR2: LGHNA, YNFKEQ. The V gene is TRBV4-2, the J gene TRBJ2-3, with 12 nucleotides matching TRBD2. The sample consisted of cultured CD8+ T cells from PBMCs, taken from culture after CMV antigen stimulation. This clonotype originated in a human donor in good health (CMV status not recorded). Some clones in this sample may be carry-over from other donors' samples. The CDR3 spells CASSHGLAGRLTDTQYF. The DNA for the CDR3 is TGTGCCAGCAGCCATGGACTAGCGGGGCGACTCACAGATACGCAGTATTTT.